This TCR beta chain is drawn from a study of T cell responses to AZD1222 COVID-19 vaccine. Regarding the study as a whole: No day 14 peak samples; only post-peak repertoires were characterized. The reported proportion of spike-specific TCRs targeting unmutated variant regions was nearly half.

Pooling of second doses given at about 4 or about 12 weeks was done. Using immunoSEQ multiplex PCR, the repertoire was profiled, and TCRdb retains in-frame clones only, with some absent. The sample lists around 100,000 clones; nearly 90% were seen once. This clone has a handful of counts. Its specificity is not known. Germline CDR1 SGHTA, CDR2 FQGNSA. This CDR3 contains 14 residues. With V trimmed by 5 bases and J by 5 bases, 8 bases remained unmatched. The source is an adult who received the AZD1222 COVID-19 vaccine. Sequenced here: peripheral blood, sampled 28 days after the second AZD1222 dose. The chain has TRBV7-2 and TRBJ1-2, with TRBD1 matching over 7 bases. CDR3 sequence reads: CASSPAGTEYGYTF. CDR3 nucleotide sequence: TGTGCCAGCAGCCCCGCCGGGACAGAGTATGGCTACACCTTC.